The T cell receptor (beta chain) under discussion was sequenced for a study of shared clonotypes between healthy human individuals. Study-level findings and limits: Clonotypes not shared had lower generation probabilities than those common to all four donors.

Worth noting for this clone: No antigen is known for it.

V shed 6 bases, J shed 2 bases, and the junction held 6 bases outside the gene matches. The CDR3 contains 17 residues. Germline V lookup: CDR1 SGHAT, CDR2 FQNNGV. Sequenced by immunoSEQ multiplex PCR; TCRdb stores in-frame clones only, minus some. This sample has fewer than 200,000 clones, with about 68% found just once. The sequenced sample consisted of memory CD4+ T cells sorted from blood. Subset of the sample: CD45RA-negative fraction. The source is a man younger than 45 in good health. The chain combines TRBV11-2 with TRBJ2-3; 15 bases match TRBD2. Here the CDR3 DNA reads TGTGCCAGCAGACCGAGGACTAGCGGGAGGGTCACAGATACGCAGTATTTT. Translated, it gives CASRPRTSGRVTDTQYF.